A selection of T cell receptor beta chains follows, all from one sample in a study of blood T cells in healthy people across ages. TCRdb fed the 5' RACE reads into MiXCR, producing one record per CDR3 protein. The sample shows around 690,000 distinct CDR3 sequences, about 54% of them seen only once. Source material: blood. The receptors shown here come from a man between 60 and 75 years old in good health. Both conserved end residues are part of each CDR3. Fields, in order: clone size, V gene, J gene, D gene, CDR3 DNA, CDR3 protein. A D gene is named only where the DNA matches it firmly. Clone size is stated in some rows and not others, as once, few, many or a class when expanded.

size: .; V: TRBV27; J: TRBJ2-4; D: TRBD1; DNA: TGTGCCAGCAGCCTACATATTGGACAGGGTGTAAACATTCAGTACTTC; CDR3: CASSLHIGQGVNIQYF
size: .; V: TRBV27; J: TRBJ2-5; D: .; DNA: TGTGCCAGCAGTTTATCTGGGAGTCGGAGGGGGCAGGGAGAGACCCAGTACTTC; CDR3: CASSLSGSRRGQGETQYF
size: .; V: TRBV6-1; J: TRBJ2-6; D: TRBD1; DNA: TGTGCCAGCACGCCGGGACAGAGGACTGGGGCCAACGTCCTGACTTTC; CDR3: CASTPGQRTGANVLTF
size: few; V: TRBV7-9; J: TRBJ2-5; D: .; DNA: TGTGCCAGCAGCACCACGGGCACCCAAGAGACCCAGTACTTC; CDR3: CASSTTGTQETQYF
size: .; V: TRBV20-1; J: TRBJ1-2; D: .; DNA: TGCAGTGCTAGAGCTGGCGGCCAGGGACGCCTCTATGGCTACACCTTC; CDR3: CSARAGGQGRLYGYTF
size: once; V: TRBV3-1; J: TRBJ2-1; D: .; DNA: TGTGCCAGCAGCCGAACTGCGGGATACGGCCTAAACTTC; CDR3: CASSRTAGYGLNF
size: few; V: TRBV29-1; J: TRBJ1-4; D: TRBD1; DNA: TGCAGCGGCGGGACAGGGGGGAATGAAAAACTGTTTTTT; CDR3: CSGGTGGNEKLFF
size: .; V: TRBV20-1; J: TRBJ2-3; D: .; DNA: TGCAGTGCAGAACTAGAAGATACGCAGTATTTT; CDR3: CSAELEDTQYF
size: few; V: TRBV10-3; J: TRBJ2-7; D: .; DNA: TGTGCCATCATAGACAGACAGGGAGGGTCCTACGAGCAGTACTTC; CDR3: CAIIDRQGGSYEQYF
size: .; V: TRBV28; J: TRBJ2-2; D: TRBD1; DNA: TGTGCCAGCAGGACCGGACAGGGGGCCCTCGGGGAGCTGTTTTTT; CDR3: CASRTGQGALGELFF
size: few; V: TRBV5-1; J: TRBJ2-3; D: TRBD2; DNA: TGCGCCAGCAGCTGGGGGACTAGCGGGGATACGCAGTATTTT; CDR3: CASSWGTSGDTQYF
size: .; V: TRBV20-1; J: TRBJ2-4; D: TRBD2; DNA: TGCAGTGCTAGGGCTAGCGGGGGTTTAGCCAAAAACATTCAGTACTTC; CDR3: CSARASGGLAKNIQYF
size: .; V: TRBV5-1; J: TRBJ1-1; D: TRBD1; DNA: TGCGCCAGCAGCTTGGTGTCAGGGGGCACTGAAGCTTTCTTT; CDR3: CASSLVSGGTEAFF
size: .; V: TRBV10-3; J: TRBJ1-6; D: .; DNA: TGTGCCAGCAGTGAGGAGCCGTATCCCTATAATTCACCCCTCCACTTT; CDR3: CASSEEPYPYNSPLHF
size: .; V: TRBV10-3; J: TRBJ2-3; D: .; DNA: TGTGCCATCCGTGAAAGGACAGAAGATACGCAGTATTTT; CDR3: CAIRERTEDTQYF
size: .; V: TRBV6-1; J: TRBJ2-7; D: .; DNA: TGTGCCAGCAGTGAAGAGGGTCCTGAAATTTACGAGCAGTACTTC; CDR3: CASSEEGPEIYEQYF
size: many; V: TRBV29-1; J: TRBJ2-5; D: TRBD1; DNA: TGCAGCGCTGCGACAGGGGTTCAAGAGACCCAGTACTTC; CDR3: CSAATGVQETQYF
size: .; V: TRBV12-3/TRBV12-4; J: TRBJ2-1; D: .; DNA: TGTGCCAGCAGTGCCGGGGGTTGGTCCGAGACCCAGTTCTTC; CDR3: CASSAGGWSETQFF
size: .; V: TRBV9; J: TRBJ2-5; D: .; DNA: TGTGCCTGCAGCCTCCGACCGTCTGGGGAGACCCAGTACTTC; CDR3: CACSLRPSGETQYF
size: .; V: TRBV7-2; J: TRBJ2-3; D: TRBD2; DNA: TGTGCCAGCAGCGTCAGTGCCCCGCTAGCGGGGGCTCTGGATACGCAGTATTTT; CDR3: CASSVSAPLAGALDTQYF
size: few; V: TRBV29-1; J: TRBJ2-1; D: .; DNA: TGCAGCGTTGACAGGCGGGGCTCCTACAATGAGCAGTTCTTC; CDR3: CSVDRRGSYNEQFF
size: .; V: TRBV5-1; J: TRBJ1-5; D: TRBD1; DNA: TGCGCCAGCAGCCGGACAGGACTTAGCAATCAGCCCCAGCATTTT; CDR3: CASSRTGLSNQPQHF
size: .; V: TRBV20-1; J: TRBJ1-1; D: TRBD1; DNA: TGCAGTGCTAGAGATTGGTTAAAAGACAGGGGACGGAACACTGAAGCTTTCTTT; CDR3: CSARDWLKDRGRNTEAFF
size: .; V: TRBV11-2; J: TRBJ1-1; D: .; DNA: TGTGCCAGCAGCTTAGTACCCGCATCCCGGGTAACTGAAGCTTTCTTT; CDR3: CASSLVPASRVTEAFF
size: .; V: TRBV5-5; J: TRBJ2-1; D: .; DNA: TGTGCCAGCAGCTTGGACGCCCCCTTGGCATACAATGAGCAGTTCTTC; CDR3: CASSLDAPLAYNEQFF
size: .; V: TRBV6-2/TRBV6-3; J: TRBJ2-7; D: TRBD2; DNA: TGTGCCAGCACCCACCCGGGGGGAGGATCCTACGAGCAGTACTTC; CDR3: CASTHPGGGSYEQYF
size: .; V: TRBV3-1; J: TRBJ2-7; D: .; DNA: TGTGCCAGCAGCCCCGGTCCAGACAGTTCCTACGAGCAGTACTTC; CDR3: CASSPGPDSSYEQYF
size: .; V: TRBV28; J: TRBJ1-2; D: .; DNA: TGTGCCAGCAAGGTGCCCACTAACTATGGCTACACCTTC; CDR3: CASKVPTNYGYTF
size: few; V: TRBV29-1; J: TRBJ1-2; D: .; DNA: TGCAGCGTTGGTCTCGGAGGGGATGGCTACACCTTC; CDR3: CSVGLGGDGYTF